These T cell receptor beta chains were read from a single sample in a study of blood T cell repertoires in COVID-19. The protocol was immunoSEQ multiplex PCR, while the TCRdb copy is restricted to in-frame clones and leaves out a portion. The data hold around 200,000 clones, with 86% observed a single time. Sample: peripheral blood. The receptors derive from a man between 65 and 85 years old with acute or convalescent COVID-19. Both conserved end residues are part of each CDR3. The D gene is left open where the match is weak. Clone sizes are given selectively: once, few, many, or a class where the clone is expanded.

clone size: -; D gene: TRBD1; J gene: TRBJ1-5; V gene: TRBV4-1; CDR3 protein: CASSQGTGTRNQPQHF; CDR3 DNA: TGCGCCAGCAGCCAGGGGACAGGGACCCGCAATCAGCCCCAGCATTTT
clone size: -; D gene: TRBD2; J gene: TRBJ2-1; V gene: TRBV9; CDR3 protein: CASSTLAGAYNEQFF; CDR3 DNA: TGTGCCAGCAGCACCCTAGCGGGAGCCTACAATGAGCAGTTCTTC
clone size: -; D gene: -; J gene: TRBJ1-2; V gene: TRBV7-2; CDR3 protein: CASSLSQAANYGYTF; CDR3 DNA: TGTGCCAGCAGCTTAAGTCAGGCAGCTAACTATGGCTACACCTTC
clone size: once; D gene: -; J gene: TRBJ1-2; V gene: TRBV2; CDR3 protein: CASSEQSPTERYTF; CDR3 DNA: TGTGCCAGCAGTGAGCAGTCACCCACAGAAAGGTACACCTTC
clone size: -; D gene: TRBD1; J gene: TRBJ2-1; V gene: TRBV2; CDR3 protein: CASSAGQGAPYGEQFF; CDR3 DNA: TGTGCCAGCAGTGCCGGACAGGGGGCCCCGTACGGTGAGCAGTTCTTC
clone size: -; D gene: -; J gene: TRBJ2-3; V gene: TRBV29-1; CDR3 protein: CSVVHDGTDTQYF; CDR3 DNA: TGCAGCGTTGTACACGATGGTACAGATACGCAGTATTTT
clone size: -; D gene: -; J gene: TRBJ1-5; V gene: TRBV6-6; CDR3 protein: CASRPGKDQPQHF; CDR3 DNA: TGTGCCAGCAGACCAGGGAAGGATCAGCCCCAGCATTTT
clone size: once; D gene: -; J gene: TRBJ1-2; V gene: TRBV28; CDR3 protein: CASSSGAAIYGYTF; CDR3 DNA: TGTGCCAGCAGTTCTGGGGCCGCGATCTATGGCTACACCTTC
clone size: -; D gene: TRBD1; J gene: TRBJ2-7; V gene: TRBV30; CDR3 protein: CACRDRPFSYEQYF; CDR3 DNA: TGTGCCTGCCGGGACAGGCCGTTCTCCTACGAGCAGTACTTC
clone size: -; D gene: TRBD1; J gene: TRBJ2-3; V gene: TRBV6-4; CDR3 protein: CASSDQGADTQYF; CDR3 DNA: TGTGCCAGCAGTGACCAGGGGGCAGATACGCAGTATTTT
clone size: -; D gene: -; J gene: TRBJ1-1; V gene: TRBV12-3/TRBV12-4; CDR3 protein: CASSFAQGGEAFF; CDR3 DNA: TGTGCCAGCAGTTTCGCTCAAGGGGGTGAAGCTTTCTTT
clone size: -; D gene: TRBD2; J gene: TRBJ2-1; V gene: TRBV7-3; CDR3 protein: CASSPGRLAGDNEQFF; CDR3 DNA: TGTGCCAGCAGCCCTGGTCGCCTAGCGGGGGACAATGAGCAGTTCTTC
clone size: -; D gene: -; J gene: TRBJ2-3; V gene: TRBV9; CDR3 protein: CASSVGLATDTQYF; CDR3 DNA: TGTGCCAGCAGCGTAGGGCTAGCCACAGATACGCAGTATTTT
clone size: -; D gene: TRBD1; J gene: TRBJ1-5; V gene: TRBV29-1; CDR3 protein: CSVEVDRGKPQHF; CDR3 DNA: TGCAGCGTTGAAGTCGACAGGGGCAAGCCCCAGCATTTT
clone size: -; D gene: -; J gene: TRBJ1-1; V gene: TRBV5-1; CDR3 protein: CASSRTSVPEAFF; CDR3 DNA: TGCGCCAGCAGCCGGACTTCGGTCCCTGAAGCTTTCTTT
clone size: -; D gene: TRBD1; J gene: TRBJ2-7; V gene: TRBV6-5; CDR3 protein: CATLPHGTGVYEQYF; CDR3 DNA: TGTGCCACCCTCCCTCACGGGACAGGGGTCTACGAGCAGTACTTC
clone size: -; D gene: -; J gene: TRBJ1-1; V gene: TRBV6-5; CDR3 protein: CASCFTDSQNTEAFF; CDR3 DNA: TGTGCCAGCTGTTTTACCGACAGCCAGAACACTGAAGCTTTCTTT
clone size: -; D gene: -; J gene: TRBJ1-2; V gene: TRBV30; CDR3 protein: CAWRSSWRGEDGYTF; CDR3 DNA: TGTGCCTGGAGATCTAGTTGGCGAGGGGAGGATGGCTACACCTTC
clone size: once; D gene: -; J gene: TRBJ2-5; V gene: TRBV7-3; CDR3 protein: CASSLSSLETQYF; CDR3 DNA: TGTGCCAGCAGCTTGAGCTCGCTGGAGACCCAGTACTTC
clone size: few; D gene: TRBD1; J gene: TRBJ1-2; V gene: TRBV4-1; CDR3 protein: CASSQGTGTAYGYTF; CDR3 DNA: TGCGCCAGCAGCCAGGGAACCGGGACAGCCTATGGCTACACCTTC
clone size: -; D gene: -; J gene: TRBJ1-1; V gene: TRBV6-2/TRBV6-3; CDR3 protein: CASSFPVNTEAFF; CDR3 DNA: TGTGCCAGCAGTTTTCCGGTGAACACTGAAGCTTTCTTT
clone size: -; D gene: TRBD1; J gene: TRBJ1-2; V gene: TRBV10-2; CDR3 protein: CASSEATGVSYGYTF; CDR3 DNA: TGCGCCAGCAGTGAGGCCACAGGGGTGAGCTATGGCTACACCTTC
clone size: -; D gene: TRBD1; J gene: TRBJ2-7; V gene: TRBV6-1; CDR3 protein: CASSDRTGHSYEQYF; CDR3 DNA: TGTGCCAGCAGTGACAGGACAGGGCACTCCTACGAGCAGTACTTC
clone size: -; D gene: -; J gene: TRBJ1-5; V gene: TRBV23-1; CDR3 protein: CASSQSPGTNQPQHF; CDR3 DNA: TGCGCCAGCAGTCAATCACCAGGCACTAATCAGCCCCAGCATTTT
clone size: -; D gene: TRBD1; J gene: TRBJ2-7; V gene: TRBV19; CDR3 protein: CASSKDRAFSYEQYF; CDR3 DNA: TGTGCCAGTAGTAAGGACAGGGCATTCTCCTACGAGCAGTACTTC
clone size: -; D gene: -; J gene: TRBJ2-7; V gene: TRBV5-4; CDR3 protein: CASSLSITSYEQYF; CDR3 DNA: TGTGCCAGCAGCTTGAGTATTACTTCCTACGAGCAGTACTTC
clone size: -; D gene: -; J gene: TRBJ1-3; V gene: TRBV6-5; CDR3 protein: CASSYDSSGNTIYF; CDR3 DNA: TGTGCCAGCAGTTACGACAGCTCTGGAAACACCATATATTTT
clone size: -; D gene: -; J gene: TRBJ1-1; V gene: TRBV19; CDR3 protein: CASRSRDTNTEAFF; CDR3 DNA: TGTGCCAGTAGGTCCCGGGACACTAACACTGAAGCTTTCTTT
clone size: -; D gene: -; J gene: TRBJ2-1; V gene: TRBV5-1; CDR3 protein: CASSQQESSYNEQFF; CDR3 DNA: TGCGCCAGCAGCCAACAGGAAAGCTCCTACAATGAGCAGTTCTTC
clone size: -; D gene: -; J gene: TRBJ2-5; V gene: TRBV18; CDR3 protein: CASSPMGLGPETQYF; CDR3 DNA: TGTGCCAGCTCACCAATGGGACTGGGGCCAGAGACCCAGTACTTC
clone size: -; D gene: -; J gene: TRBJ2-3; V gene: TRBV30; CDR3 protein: CACGEMDINTQYF; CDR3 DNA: TGTGCCTGCGGAGAAATGGACATTAATACGCAGTATTTT
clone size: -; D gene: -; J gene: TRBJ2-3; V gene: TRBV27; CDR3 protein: CASRLIYTDTQYF; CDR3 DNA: TGTGCCAGCAGACTAATATACACAGATACGCAGTATTTT
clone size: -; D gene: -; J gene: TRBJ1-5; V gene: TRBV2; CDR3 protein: CASSAARGIYQPQHF; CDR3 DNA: TGTGCCAGCAGTGCCGCGAGGGGGATTTATCAGCCCCAGCATTTT
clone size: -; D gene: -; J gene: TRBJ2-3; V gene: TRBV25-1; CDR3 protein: CASSESRGRPDTQYF; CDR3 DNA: TGTGCCAGCAGTGAATCTCGGGGGAGGCCAGATACGCAGTATTTT
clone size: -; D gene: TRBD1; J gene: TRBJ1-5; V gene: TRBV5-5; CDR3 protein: CASSLGRGVSVQPQHF; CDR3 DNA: TGTGCCAGCAGCTTGGGCAGGGGGGTTTCAGTTCAGCCCCAGCATTTT
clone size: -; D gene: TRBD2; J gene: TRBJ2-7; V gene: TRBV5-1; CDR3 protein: CASSRLAGGPDEQYF; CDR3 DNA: TGCGCCAGCAGCCGATTAGCGGGGGGGCCGGACGAGCAGTACTTC
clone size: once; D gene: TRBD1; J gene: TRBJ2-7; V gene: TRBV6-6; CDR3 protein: CASSLQSGTGMSAQYF; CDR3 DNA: TGTGCCAGCAGTTTACAATCCGGGACAGGGATGTCCGCGCAGTACTTC
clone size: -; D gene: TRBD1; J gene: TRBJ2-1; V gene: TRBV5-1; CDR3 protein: CASSSQGAVNEQFF; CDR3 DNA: TGCGCCAGCAGCTCGCAGGGGGCGGTAAATGAGCAGTTCTTC
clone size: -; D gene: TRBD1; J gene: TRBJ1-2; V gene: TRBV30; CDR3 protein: CAWRDRGYGYTF; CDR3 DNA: TGTGCCTGGCGAGACAGGGGATATGGCTACACCTTC
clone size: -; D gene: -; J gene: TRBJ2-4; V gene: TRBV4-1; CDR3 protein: CASSQASIKNIQYF; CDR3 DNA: TGCGCCAGCAGCCAGGCCAGTATCAAAAACATTCAGTACTTC
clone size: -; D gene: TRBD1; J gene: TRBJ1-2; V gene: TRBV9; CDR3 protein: CASSGSRDSATNYGYTF; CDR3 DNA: TGTGCCAGCAGCGGGAGCCGGGACAGCGCAACTAACTATGGCTACACCTTC
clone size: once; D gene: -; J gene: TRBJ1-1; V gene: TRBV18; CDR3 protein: CASSPAWGGNTEAFF; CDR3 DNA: TGTGCCAGCTCCCCAGCGTGGGGGGGGAACACTGAAGCTTTCTTT
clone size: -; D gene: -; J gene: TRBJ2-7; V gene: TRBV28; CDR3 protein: CASSLSSYEQYF; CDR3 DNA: TGTGCCAGCAGTTTATCGTCTTACGAGCAGTACTTC
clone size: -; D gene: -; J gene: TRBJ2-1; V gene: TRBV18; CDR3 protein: CASSPTSGEGEQFF; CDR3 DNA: TGTGCCAGCTCACCAACGTCAGGTGAGGGTGAGCAGTTCTTC
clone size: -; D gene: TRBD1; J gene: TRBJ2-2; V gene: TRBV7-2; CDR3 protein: CASSRRQGAGELFF; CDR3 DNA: TGTGCCAGCAGCCGCCGTCAGGGGGCCGGGGAGCTGTTTTTT
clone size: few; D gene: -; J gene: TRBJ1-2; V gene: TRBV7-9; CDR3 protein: CASSANQGTNTF; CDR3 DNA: TGTGCCAGCAGCGCGAACCAGGGGACCAACACCTTC
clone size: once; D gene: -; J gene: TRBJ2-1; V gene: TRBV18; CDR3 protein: CASSPRTGSYNEQFF; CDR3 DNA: TGTGCCAGCTCTCCTAGGACTGGATCCTACAATGAGCAGTTCTTC
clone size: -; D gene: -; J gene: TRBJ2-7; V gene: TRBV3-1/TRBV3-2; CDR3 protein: CASSHPQGTGEQYF; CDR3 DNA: TGTGCCAGCAGCCACCCCCAGGGGACGGGGGAGCAGTACTTC
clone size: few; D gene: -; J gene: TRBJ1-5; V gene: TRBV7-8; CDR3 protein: CASSLGAVNQPQHF; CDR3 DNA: TGTGCCAGCAGCTTAGGGGCAGTGAATCAGCCCCAGCATTTT
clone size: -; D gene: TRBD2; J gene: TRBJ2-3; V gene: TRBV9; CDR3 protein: CASSENSGWATDTQYF; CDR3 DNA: TGTGCCAGCAGCGAAAATAGCGGGTGGGCCACAGATACGCAGTATTTT
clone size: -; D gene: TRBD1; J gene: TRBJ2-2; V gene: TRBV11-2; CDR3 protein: CASSPRDRVDTGELFF; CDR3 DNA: TGTGCCAGCAGCCCCCGGGACAGGGTGGACACCGGGGAGCTGTTTTTT
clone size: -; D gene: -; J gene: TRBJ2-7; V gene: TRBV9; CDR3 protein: CASSVEGGISPYEQYF; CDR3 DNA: TGTGCCAGCAGCGTGGAAGGCGGAATCAGCCCCTACGAGCAGTACTTC
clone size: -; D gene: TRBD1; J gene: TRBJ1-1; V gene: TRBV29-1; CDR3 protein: CSVKTGGFTEAFF; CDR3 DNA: TGCAGCGTTAAGACAGGGGGATTTACTGAAGCTTTCTTT
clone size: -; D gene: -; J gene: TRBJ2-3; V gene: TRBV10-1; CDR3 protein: CASSDPGMADTQYF; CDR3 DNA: TGCGCCAGCAGTGACCCAGGGATGGCAGATACGCAGTATTTT
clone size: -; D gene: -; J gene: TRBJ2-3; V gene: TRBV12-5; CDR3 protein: CASGLVGLDTQYF; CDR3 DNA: TGTGCTAGTGGTTTGGTAGGACTGGATACGCAGTATTTT
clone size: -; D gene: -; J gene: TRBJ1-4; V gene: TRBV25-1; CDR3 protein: CASRSTATNEKLFF; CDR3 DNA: TGTGCCAGCAGGTCGACAGCAACTAATGAAAAACTGTTTTTT
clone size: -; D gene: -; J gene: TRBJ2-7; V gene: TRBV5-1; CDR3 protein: CASSPAVSYEQYF; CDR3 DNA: TGCGCCAGCAGCCCTGCGGTCTCCTACGAGCAGTACTTC
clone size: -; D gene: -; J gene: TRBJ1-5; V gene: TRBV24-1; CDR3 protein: CATTPENQPQHF; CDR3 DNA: TGTGCCACCACCCCGGAGAATCAGCCCCAGCATTTT
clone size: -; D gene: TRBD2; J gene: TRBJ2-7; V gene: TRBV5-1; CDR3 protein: CASSVSGQIYEQYF; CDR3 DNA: TGCGCCAGCAGCGTTAGCGGGCAGATCTACGAGCAGTACTTC
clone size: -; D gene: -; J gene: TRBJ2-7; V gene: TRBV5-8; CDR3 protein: CASSLGHYTYEQYF; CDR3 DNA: TGTGCCAGCAGCTTAGGACACTATACCTACGAGCAGTACTTC